This entry lists 23 T cell receptor beta chains sequenced from one sample in a study of preoperative IRX-2 immunotherapy in early breast cancer. Sequenced by immunoSEQ multiplex PCR; TCRdb stores in-frame clones only, minus some. There are fewer than 40,000 clones in the sample; 90% to 95% occur only once, and roughly 6.7% lies in the top ten. Treatment specified: preoperative locoregional IRX-2 cytokine immunotherapy. The sample was taken from a patient treated with IRX-2 immunotherapy. The receptors here all came from a human donor with breast cancer.

The genes are TRBV5-1 and TRBJ1-6; 9 bases align to TRBD1. CDR3 length equals 14 residues. Unmatched junction bases numbered 3, after V lost 4 bases and J lost 7 bases. Germline lookup yields CDR1 SGHRS and CDR2 YFSETQ. DNA for the CDR3: TGCGCCAGCAGCGTGGGACAGGGCAATTCACCCCTCCACTTT. Its translation: CASSVGQGNSPLHF.

The chain couples TRBV5-1 to TRBJ2-1, with 9 bases that match TRBD2. Unmatched junction bases numbered 19, after V lost 0 bases and J lost 9 bases. Germline values: CDR1 SGHRS, CDR2 YFSETQ. The CDR3 spans 19 residues. The CDR3 region is CASSLAFSRSQREVGEQFF. CDR3 DNA: TGCGCCAGCAGCTTGGCCTTTTCTAGATCACAGCGGGAGGTGGGTGAGCAGTTCTTC.

This clone was observed once. This rearrangement joins TRBV4-2 to TRBJ1-2, with D maybe TRBD1 (5 bases). The germline V gene has CDR1 LGHNA and CDR2 YNFKEQ. V was clipped by 1 base and J by 5 bases, with 17 bases between them. This CDR3 has 16 amino acids. The CDR3 here is CASSQVGGTGSYGYTF. The CDR3 coding sequence is TGTGCCAGCAGCCAAGTAGGAGGGACCGGGAGTTATGGCTACACCTTC.

This sequence joins TRBV15 and TRBJ2-3; no reliable D call. Germline CDR1 reads LNHNV; CDR2 reads YYDKDF (reference sequence). Trimming shortened V by 1 base and J by 6 bases, and 14 bases separated the two germline ends. The CDR3 is 15 residues long. CDR3 in amino acids: CATSRVSLPADTQYF. Here the CDR3 DNA reads TGTGCCACCAGCAGAGTGTCTCTTCCAGCGGATACGCAGTATTTT. Complete variable domain (other parts from reference TRBV15 and TRBJ2-3): DAMVIQNPRYQVTQFGKPVTLSCSQTLNHNVMYWYQQKSSQAPKLLFHYYDKDFNNEADTPDNFQSRRPNTSFCFLDIRSPGLGDTAMYLCATSRVSLPADTQYFGPGTRLTVL.

The gene calls are TRBV6-5 and TRBJ1-1, with TRBD1 matching over 8 bases. Germline V lookup: CDR1 MNHEY, CDR2 SVGAGI. The CDR3 totals 13 residues. V shed 7 bases, J shed 3 bases, and the junction held 4 bases outside the gene matches. Here the CDR3 DNA reads TGTGCCAGCACTACAGGGGGGTACACTGAAGCTTTCTTT. Residues: CASTTGGYTEAFF.

This chain uses TRBV29-1 with TRBJ2-7, with 10 bases matching TRBD2. Germline trimming cut 6 bases from V and 2 bases from J; bases unmatched to any gene: 4. CDR1 and CDR2 (germline): SQVTM, ANQGSEA. There are 13 residues in the CDR3. CDR3 bases: TGCAGCGTCCTGACTAGCGGGCCCTACGAGCAGTACTTC. Protein: CSVLTSGPYEQYF.

Concerning this clone: Sequence at one end of the junction differs from germline and may be a read error. The genes are TRBV7-7 and TRBJ2-2, with D perhaps matching TRBD2 (6 bases). The germline gives CDR1 SSHAT, CDR2 FNYEAQ (reference sequence). The CDR3 loop spans 16 amino acids. The CDR3 spells CASSSHGGMNTGELFF. For the CDR3, the DNA is TGTGCTAGCAGCTCCCACGGGGGTATGAACACCGGGGAGCTGTTTTTT.

The chain combines TRBV2 with TRBJ2-5; possibly TRBD1 for D (5 bases). Germline V gives CDR1 SNHLY, CDR2 FYNNEI. V lost 7 bases, J lost 2 bases, and 14 bases lay in between. The CDR3 spans 14 residues. CDR3 loop: CASTLTVDQETQYF. DNA for the CDR3: TGTGCCAGCACCCTGACAGTGGATCAAGAGACCCAGTACTTC.

This chain links TRBV5-5 with TRBJ1-1; perhaps TRBD1 as D (5 bases). CDR1 is SGHKS and CDR2 is YYEKEE in the germline V gene (reference sequence). This CDR3 has 15 amino acids. V was pared by 2 bases and J by 10 bases, with 21 bases between. This CDR3 is CASSFFTGTPIGAFF. The DNA of the CDR3 is TGTGCCAGCAGCTTTTTTACCGGGACCCCCATCGGAGCTTTCTTT.

V gene TRBV6-5 combines with J gene TRBJ1-5, with unresolved D. Between the trimmed V and J ends, which lost 0 bases and 0 bases, there was a span of 9 bases. Germline V gene sequence: CDR1 MNHEY, CDR2 SVGAGI. This CDR3 is 16 amino acids long. CDR3 DNA sequence: TGTGCCAGCAGTTACTCGAGCAGACTTAGCAATCAGCCCCAGCATTTT. Translation gives CASSYSSRLSNQPQHF.

CDR3 nucleotide sequence: TGTGCCAGCAGCCAAGTAGGGGATTTCAATGAGCAGTTCTTC. Translation: CASSQVGDFNEQFF. This chain joins TRBV5-4 and TRBJ2-1; possible D gene TRBD1, 5 bases. Germline V gene data show CDR1 as SGHNT and CDR2 as YYREEE (reference sequence). This CDR3 is built from 14 residues. V gave up 4 bases and J gave up 6 bases, with 14 bases separating them.

The chain combines TRBV25-1 with TRBJ2-7, with 8 bases identical to TRBD1. The J segment lost 4 bases and the V segment lost 5 bases, leaving 7 bases of the junction unmatched. This CDR3 is built from 14 residues. The germline V gene has CDR1 MGHDK and CDR2 SYGVNS. As DNA, the CDR3 is TGTGCCAGCAGTCCGGACAGGGAGAAATACGAGCAGTACTTC. Its protein product is CASSPDREKYEQYF.

This clone occurred once. CDR3 DNA sequence: TGCGCCAGCAGCCCCGACACCGGGGAGCTGTTTTTT. It encodes CASSPDTGELFF. The chain uses TRBV5-1 and TRBJ2-2; D is ambiguous. V gave up 4 bases and J gave up 3 bases, with 4 bases separating them. Germline V gene sequence: CDR1 SGHRS, CDR2 YFSETQ. This CDR3 is built from 12 residues.

This chain uses TRBV15 with TRBJ1-2; D is undetermined. The CDR3 covers 17 residues. V lost 0 bases, J lost 2 bases, and 16 bases lay in between. Germline V lookup: CDR1 LNHNV, CDR2 YYDKDF (reference sequence). DNA for the CDR3: TGTGCCACCAGCAGAGATAGCAAGCTACCGATAAACTATGGCTACACCTTC. This gives the protein CATSRDSKLPINYGYTF.

The chain links TRBV2 to TRBJ2-3, with D perhaps TRBD2 (5 bases). The CDR3 contains 13 residues. V lost 4 bases and J 9 bases, leaving 14 bases between the germline ends. The germline V gene encodes CDR1 SNHLY and CDR2 FYNNEI. The CDR3 loop is CASSAESGITQYF. CDR3 bases: TGTGCCAGCAGTGCCGAGTCGGGAATCACGCAGTATTTT.

This clone was seen a single time. The V and J genes are TRBV7-9 and TRBJ2-1; maybe TRBD1 (5 bases). The V gene lost 5 bases and the J gene lost 0 bases, with 11 bases spanning the gap. This CDR3 region has 15 residues. In germline, CDR1 is SEHNR, CDR2 FQNEAQ (reference sequence). CDR3 in amino acids: CASSERGRSYNEQFF. CDR3 nucleotides: TGTGCCAGCAGCGAAAGGGGCCGCTCCTACAATGAGCAGTTCTTC.

The chain recombines TRBV27 with TRBJ1-1; D remains unclear. The CDR3 spans 15 residues. Trimming took off 5 bases at V and 0 bases at J, with 13 bases between the two ends. Germline CDR1 reads MNHEY; CDR2 reads SMNVEV (reference sequence). The CDR3 spells CASSPQGRLNTEAFF. As DNA, the CDR3 is TGTGCCAGCAGTCCCCAAGGACGGTTGAACACTGAAGCTTTCTTT.

This clone appeared once. This chain joins TRBV7-3 and TRBJ2-1; D is uncertain. Trimming left V 5 bases short and J 0 bases short, with 8 bases between. Germline CDR1 is SGHTA and CDR2 is FQGTGA. The CDR3 has 14 amino acids. In nucleotides, the CDR3 is TGTGCCAGCAGCGATTACCACTCCTACAATGAGCAGTTCTTC. Its translation is CASSDYHSYNEQFF. Full variable domain (missing parts from reference TRBV7-3 and TRBJ2-1): GAGVSQTPSNKVTEKGKYVELRCDPISGHTALYWYRQSLGQGPEFLIYFQGTGAADDSGLPNDRFFAVRPEGSVSTLKIQRTERGDSAVYLCASSDYHSYNEQFFGPGTRLTVL.

The chain has TRBV6-5 and TRBJ1-1; D gene ambiguous. Trimming cost V 8 bases and J 3 bases, with 7 bases left between them. The CDR3 runs 11 residues. Looked up from germline, CDR1 is MNHEY and CDR2 is SVGAGI. The CDR3 reads CASGRDTEAFF. The CDR3 DNA reads TGTGCCAGCGGGCGGGACACTGAAGCTTTCTTT.

The chain has TRBV2 and TRBJ1-1, with D possibly TRBD1 on 5 matching bases. The CDR3 has 13 residues. V lost 6 bases to trimming and J lost 1 base, with 9 bases between them. CDR1 and CDR2 (germline): SNHLY, FYNNEI. The CDR3 nucleotides are TGTGCCAGCAGGGAGGGGACGAACACTGAAGCTTTCTTT. It codes for CASREGTNTEAFF.

A note on this clone: Other DNA sequences in this specimen translate into the identical CDR3. CDR3 residues: CASSPGLAGARTDTQYF. The CDR3 coding sequence is TGTGCCAGCAGCCCAGGACTAGCGGGGGCTCGCACAGATACGCAGTATTTT. This chain joins TRBV7-9 and TRBJ2-3; TRBD2 matches at 13 bases. The CDR3 totals 17 residues. Per germline, CDR1 SEHNR and CDR2 FQNEAQ (reference sequence). The V and J ends lost 5 bases and 1 base, in that order; junction bases with no gene match: 6.

The rearrangement uses TRBV7-9 and TRBJ2-5; D call uncertain. This CDR3 comprises 12 residues. The germline CDR1 and CDR2 sequences are SEHNR and FQNEAQ (reference sequence). V lost 5 bases and J lost 4, with 8 bases in between. The CDR3 DNA sequence: TGTGCCAGCAGCGCGCATAGAGAGACCCAGTACTTC. It is translated as CASSAHRETQYF.

A remark on this clone: Additional DNA sequences in this sample encode the identical CDR3. This chain connects TRBV7-3 to TRBJ2-1; 12 bases fit TRBD2. The CDR3 has 15 residues. Per germline, CDR1 SGHTA and CDR2 FQGTGA. With V trimmed by 5 bases and J by 3 bases, 2 bases remained unmatched. The CDR3 spells CASSLLAGGYNEQFF. DNA for the CDR3: TGTGCCAGCAGCCTACTAGCGGGGGGCTACAATGAGCAGTTCTTC.